Following are 25 T cell receptor beta chains from one sample sequenced in a study of identical twins. TCRdb re-analysed the 5' RACE reads in MiXCR, keeping a single row per CDR3 protein. The sample lists hundreds of thousands of distinct CDR3 sequences, around 7.4% occurring once. Another study also made use of these data, one on yellow fever vaccine responses in identical twins.

Sequenced input: PBMCs. The receptors were gathered from a woman under 30 in good health.

The table lists this clonotype with a few counts. The chain combines TRBV6-1 with TRBJ1-4, with D possibly matching TRBD1 (6 bases). The CDR3 runs to 15 residues. The germline V and J ends were trimmed by 6 bases and 8 bases, with 19 bases remaining between them. In germline, CDR1 is MNHNS, CDR2 SASEGT. Here the CDR3 reads CASSANRVGEEKLFF. CDR3 sequence (DNA): TGTGCCAGCAGCGCCAACAGGGTGGGAGAAGAAAAACTGTTTTTT.

This clonotype was recorded a few times. The chain has TRBV20-1 and TRBJ2-7; D remains unclear. The V end was cut by 2 bases, the J end by 6 bases, with 14 bases between. This CDR3 has 13 residues. Germline-derived CDR1 and CDR2 are DFQATT and SNEGSKA (reference sequence). CDR3 loop: CSARLPLSGEQYF. CDR3 bases: TGCAGTGCTAGATTGCCTCTCTCGGGCGAGCAGTACTTC.

V gene TRBV7-9 combines with J gene TRBJ2-1, with 8 nucleotides matching TRBD1. From germline, CDR1 is SEHNR and CDR2 FQNEAQ (reference sequence). V shed 5 bases, J shed 6 bases, and the junction held 9 bases outside the gene matches. This CDR3 region has 15 residues. CDR3 in amino acids: CASSPDRGVPNEQFF. The CDR3 DNA is TGTGCCAGCAGCCCCGACAGGGGTGTTCCCAATGAGCAGTTCTTC.

This clonotype has just a few counts. This rearrangement joins TRBV2 to TRBJ1-6, with TRBD1 matching over 10 bases. Germline V gives CDR1 SNHLY, CDR2 FYNNEI. The CDR3 has 15 residues. V shed 6 bases and J 7 bases; nucleotides not matched to a gene: 6. The CDR3 DNA is TGTGCCAGCAGAGAATTGACAGGGGGCAATTCACCCCTCCACTTT. It translates to CASRELTGGNSPLHF. Full variable domain (outside the CDR3, taken from reference TRBV2 and TRBJ1-6): EPEVTQTPSHQVTQMGQEVILRCVPISNHLYFYWYRQILGQKVEFLVSFYNNEISEKSEIFDDQFSVERPDGSNFTLKIRSTKLEDSAMYFCASRELTGGNSPLHFGNGTRLTVT.

At least ten counts were recorded for this clonotype. The V gene is TRBV6-1, the J gene TRBJ2-1; D not certain. Germline CDR1 reads MNHNS; CDR2 reads SASEGT. The V end lost 6 bases, the J end lost 6 bases, and 12 bases lay between the germline ends. The CDR3 is made up of 13 amino acids. Written as DNA, the CDR3 is TGTGCCAGCAGCCCCAGTACCACCAATGAGCAGTTCTTC. Its protein product is CASSPSTTNEQFF.

V usage is TRBV2 and J usage is TRBJ1-5; a possible D gene is TRBD1 (5 bases). This CDR3 comprises 15 residues. CDR1 is SNHLY, CDR2 FYNNEI, per germline. Trimming pared 6 bases from V and 0 bases from J, leaving 12 bases between. The DNA for the CDR3 is TGTGCCAGCAGCCTACGACAGATTAGCAATCAGCCCCAGCATTTT. Its protein product is CASSLRQISNQPQHF.

There are many counts of this clonotype. The rearrangement joins TRBV29-1 to TRBJ2-3, with D perhaps TRBD2 (6 bases). Germline V gene data show CDR1 as SQVTM and CDR2 as ANQGSEA. Trimming stripped 8 bases from V and 1 base from J, with 19 bases between. This CDR3 is built from 15 residues. The CDR3 loop is CSTIWPGDGTDTQYF. The CDR3 DNA is TGCAGCACTATTTGGCCGGGGGATGGCACAGATACGCAGTATTTT.

This clonotype has ten or more counts. The chain couples TRBV12-3 or TRBV12-4 to TRBJ1-1, with D unresolved. This CDR3 is 15 amino acids long. Trimming left V 1 base short and J 4 bases short, with 13 bases between. CDR3 sequence: CASSLGATGSTEAFF. The CDR3 DNA is TGTGCCAGCAGTTTAGGCGCCACGGGGAGCACTGAAGCTTTCTTT.

The chain combines TRBV11-1 with TRBJ2-7, with D perhaps matching TRBD1 (6 bases). The CDR3 totals 13 residues. Germline CDR1 SGHAT, CDR2 FQDESV (reference sequence). The V and J ends lost 6 bases and 4 bases respectively, with 13 bases between them. CDR3 in DNA: TGTGCCAGCAGTCTTACACAGGGATACGAGCAGTACGTC. Protein product: CASSLTQGYEQYV.

This clonotype was seen a few times. The CDR3 is CASSFRPGQANTGELFF. For the CDR3, the DNA is TGCGCCAGCAGCTTTAGACCGGGACAGGCTAACACCGGGGAGCTGTTTTTT. The genes are TRBV5-1 and TRBJ2-2; 8 nucleotides match TRBD1. Germline lookup yields CDR1 SGHRS and CDR2 YFSETQ. This CDR3 has 17 amino acids. J gave up 2 bases and V 2 bases, and 8 bases lay outside the gene matches.

This clonotype showed up just a few times. The chain is built from TRBV24-1 and TRBJ2-3; D is possibly TRBD2 (5 bases). Germline assignment: CDR1 KGHDR and CDR2 SFDVKD. Trimming pared 2 bases from V and 0 bases from J, leaving 8 bases between. The CDR3 totals 15 residues. For the CDR3, the DNA is TGTGCCACCAGTGATTCCGAGCGGAGCACAGATACGCAGTATTTT. It translates to CATSDSERSTDTQYF.

The chain recombines TRBV6-2 or TRBV6-3 with TRBJ2-5, with TRBD2 matching 7 bases. The junction had 5 bases not matched to a gene; V was cut back by 2 bases and J by 2 bases. The germline gives CDR1 MNHEY, CDR2 SVGEGT. The CDR3 loop spans 15 amino acids. The CDR3 protein is CASSYGGSLQETQYF. CDR3 DNA sequence: TGTGCCAGCAGTTACGGCGGGAGCCTACAAGAGACCCAGTACTTC.

This clonotype was detected many times. The rearrangement links TRBV7-6 to TRBJ1-6, with 8 bases matching TRBD1. Germline V gene sequence: CDR1 SGHVS, CDR2 FNYEAQ. Trimming at V came to 6 bases and at J to 6 bases, leaving 7 bases not matched to a gene. This CDR3 has 15 amino acids. The CDR3 here is CASSERTGINSPLHF. As DNA, the CDR3 is TGTGCCAGCAGTGAAAGGACAGGGATTAATTCACCCCTCCACTTT.

V usage is TRBV7-2 and J usage is TRBJ1-6; D gene unclear. The CDR3 totals 16 residues. Trimming took 2 bases from V and 7 from J, leaving 15 bases between them. Germline assignment: CDR1 SGHTA and CDR2 FQGNSA. CDR3 bases: TGTGCCAGCAGCTTACGGCCGGGAAAAGGAAATTCACCCCTCCACTTT. The encoded protein is CASSLRPGKGNSPLHF.

This clonotype was counted many times. The chain carries TRBV2 and TRBJ2-1; D may be TRBD2 (6 bases). Germline loops: CDR1 SNHLY, CDR2 FYNNEI. V lost 7 bases to trimming and J lost 0 bases, with 13 bases between them. CDR3 length: 15 amino acids. The CDR3 loop reads CASKEGAFSYNEQFF. The CDR3 region has the DNA TGTGCCAGCAAGGAGGGAGCGTTCTCCTACAATGAGCAGTTCTTC.

DNA of the CDR3: TGTGCCAGCAGCTTATCGGGCGGGACTACCCAAGAGACCCAGTACTTC. Translating gives CASSLSGGTTQETQYF. The chain joins TRBV7-9 to TRBJ2-5; TRBD2 aligns across 7 bases. V was pared by 2 bases and J by 1 base, with 7 bases of the junction left unmatched. CDR1 is SEHNR and CDR2 is FQNEAQ in the germline V gene (reference sequence). CDR3 length: 16 amino acids.

This chain uses TRBV5-1 with TRBJ2-5, with D unclear. This CDR3 comprises 14 residues. CDR1 SGHRS and CDR2 YFSETQ come from the germline V gene. Trimming cost V 0 bases and J 1 base, with 7 bases left between them. CDR3 in amino acids: CASSLESFQETQYF. DNA of the CDR3: TGCGCCAGCAGCTTGGAGAGCTTCCAAGAGACCCAGTACTTC.

The chain links TRBV10-3 to TRBJ2-3; 7 positions agree with TRBD2. The junction had 7 bases not matched to a gene; V was cut back by 6 bases and J by 4 bases. Per the germline V gene, CDR1 is ENHRY and CDR2 is SYGVKD. The CDR3 contains 14 residues. The CDR3 nucleotides are TGTGCCATCAGCGGAGGGGCGGGGGCAGATACGCAGTATTTT. Its translation: CAISGGAGADTQYF.

The J gene is TRBJ2-3, the V gene TRBV15; a weak D match, TRBD2 (6 bases). Germline V lookup: CDR1 LNHNV, CDR2 YYDKDF (reference sequence). The CDR3 length is 17 residues. V dropped 0 bases and J dropped 1 base, with 14 bases sitting between them. This chain's CDR3 is CATSRERSGGGTDTQYF. DNA of the CDR3: TGTGCCACCAGCAGAGAGCGATCGGGCGGGGGCACAGATACGCAGTATTTT. The variable domain in full, completed from reference TRBV15 and TRBJ2-3, reads DAMVIQNPRYQVTQFGKPVTLSCSQTLNHNVMYWYQQKSSQAPKLLFHYYDKDFNNEADTPDNFQSRRPNTSFCFLDIRSPGLGDTAMYLCATSRERSGGGTDTQYFGPGTRLTVL.

This clonotype came up many times. The chain couples TRBV24-1 to TRBJ2-1; D possibly corresponds to TRBD2 (6 bases). Trimming shortened V by 7 bases and J by 0 bases, and 21 bases separated the two germline ends. CDR1 and CDR2 (germline): KGHDR, SFDVKD. The CDR3 is 18 residues long. The CDR3, as DNA: TGTGCCACCAGCGTTAAAGCTTCTGGAGGGATCTCCTACAATGAGCAGTTCTTC. This gives the protein CATSVKASGGISYNEQFF.

V is TRBV29-1 and J is TRBJ1-1; D ambiguous. Germline CDR1 reads SQVTM; CDR2 reads ANQGSEA. The CDR3 totals 11 residues. The chain's CDR3 is CRLILNTEAFF. CDR3 in DNA: TGCAGACTCATTCTCAACACTGAAGCTTTCTTT.

This clonotype was counted a few times. The chain uses TRBV20-1 and TRBJ2-7, with D tentatively TRBD2 (6 bases). CDR1 is DFQATT and CDR2 is SNEGSKA in the germline V gene (reference sequence). The CDR3 consists of 10 residues. The ends were cut back, 5 bases at V and 6 bases at J, with 8 bases in the middle. Here the CDR3 DNA reads TGCAGTGCTGCCGGGGGCGAGCAGTACTTC. Its translation: CSAAGGEQYF.

The sample holds many counts of this clonotype. The J gene is TRBJ2-7, the V gene TRBV9; 7 bases fit TRBD2. The CDR3 covers 13 residues. The V gene's germline CDR1 is SGDLS and CDR2 YYNGEE. V trimming: 3 bases; J trimming: 4 bases; junction bases outside the gene matches: 4. The CDR3 DNA follows: TGTGCCAGCAGCGAGCGGGGCGGATACGAGCAGTACTTC. Translation gives CASSERGGYEQYF. The whole variable domain, filled in from reference TRBV9 and TRBJ2-7, reads DSGVTQTPKHLITATGQRVTLRCSPRSGDLSVYWYQQSLDQGLQFLIQYYNGEERAKGNILERFSAQQFPDLHSELNLSSLELGDSALYFCASSERGGYEQYFGPGTRLTVT.

This clonotype was counted a few times. This chain uses TRBV12-3 or TRBV12-4 with TRBJ2-1, with 14 bases aligning to TRBD2. The CDR3 consists of 15 residues. The trim removed 7 bases at V and 6 bases at J, leaving 5 bases unmatched. CDR3 sequence reads: CASTLTSGGANEQFF. The CDR3 DNA reads as TGTGCCAGCACCCTGACTAGCGGGGGGGCCAATGAGCAGTTCTTC.

V gene TRBV7-9 combines with J gene TRBJ1-2; possible D gene TRBD1, 5 bases. V dropped 5 bases and J dropped 5 bases, with 15 bases sitting between them. Germline-derived CDR1 and CDR2 are SEHNR and FQNEAQ (reference sequence). This CDR3 has 14 residues. The CDR3 loop reads CASSPSGAWYGYTF. CDR3 sequence (DNA): TGTGCCAGCAGCCCAAGCGGGGCTTGGTATGGCTACACCTTC.